The 10 T cell receptor beta chains reported below all come from one sample, sequenced in a study of response to subunit inactivated influenza vaccine. TCRdb processed the RT-PCR reads anew with MiXCR; each CDR3 protein has one entry. The sample gives about 620,000 distinct CDR3 sequences, 12% of which show up once; 10% is in the top ten. This specimen was PBMCs from blood, taken on the day of vaccination. Receptors were obtained from a middle-aged man who received an inactivated influenza vaccine.

The V call is TRBV5-1, the J call TRBJ1-4; 7 bases fit TRBD1. This CDR3 has 15 amino acids. Per germline, CDR1 SGHRS and CDR2 YFSETQ. The junction had 6 bases not matched to a gene; V was cut back by 7 bases and J by 0 bases. CDR3 residues: CASGPGQSTNEKLFF. The CDR3 DNA reads as TGCGCCAGCGGACCGGGACAGTCAACTAATGAAAAACTGTTTTTT.

This clonotype was observed a handful of times. This chain connects TRBV6-1 to TRBJ1-6, with D uncertain. Germline V gene lookup returns CDR1 MNHNS and CDR2 SASEGT. Trimming pared 6 bases from V and 7 bases from J, leaving 13 bases between. CDR3 length: 14 residues. The CDR3 DNA reads as TGTGCCAGCAGAACACCAGGCGGAAATTCACCCCTCCACTTT. It codes for CASRTPGGNSPLHF.

The CDR3 loop reads CASSQDSSGRTGELFF. The DNA of the CDR3 is TGTGCCAGCAGCCAAGATTCTAGCGGGAGGACCGGGGAGCTGTTTTTT. This rearrangement joins TRBV4-2 to TRBJ2-2, with TRBD2 matching over 11 bases. This CDR3 contains 16 residues. The V gene end was trimmed by 0 bases and the J gene end by 5 bases; junction bases not matched to a gene: 2. Germline V gene lookup returns CDR1 LGHNA and CDR2 YNFKEQ.

The table lists this clonotype with a few counts. The chain employs TRBV29-1 and TRBJ2-2, with D uncertain. Germline V CDR1 and CDR2: SQVTM, ANQGSEA. This CDR3 is built from 12 residues. Between the trimmed V and J ends, which lost 5 bases and 4 bases, there was a span of 8 bases. The CDR3 region is CSVIPFTGELFF. The CDR3 coding sequence is TGCAGCGTTATTCCGTTCACCGGGGAGCTGTTTTTT.

The rearrangement joins TRBV20-1 to TRBJ2-1; 11 bases are a match to TRBD2. The CDR3 has 15 amino acids. After removal of 5 bases from V and 6 bases from J, the junction contained 9 bases not matched to a gene. Per the germline V gene, CDR1 is DFQATT and CDR2 is SNEGSKA (reference sequence). The DNA for the CDR3 is TGCAGTGCTTCTCGTAGCGGGGGGGCTTCCAATGAGCAGTTCTTC. Encoded protein: CSASRSGGASNEQFF.

This clonotype has only a few counts. The gene calls are TRBV2 and TRBJ2-7, with a tentative D call TRBD2 (5 bases). Germline V lookup: CDR1 SNHLY, CDR2 FYNNEI. The CDR3 is made up of 14 amino acids. V was pared by 6 bases and J by 6 bases, with 18 bases between. Written as DNA, the CDR3 is TGTGCCAGCAGGGTTCGCCTCACCGGACTCGAGCAGTACTTC. Protein product: CASRVRLTGLEQYF.

This clonotype was counted between two and nine times. The chain is built from TRBV28 and TRBJ2-2, with 12 bases that match TRBD2. Germline CDR1 and CDR2: MDHEN and SYDVKM. With V trimmed by 3 bases and J by 5 bases, 4 bases remained unmatched. The CDR3 runs 16 residues. CDR3 bases: TGTGCCAGCAGTTTGACTAGCGGGGGCTCAACCGGGGAGCTGTTTTTT. Amino acid sequence: CASSLTSGGSTGELFF.

The sample holds a few counts of this clonotype. The chain is built from TRBV29-1 and TRBJ2-7, with a tentative D call TRBD1 (5 bases). CDR1 is SQVTM, CDR2 ANQGSEA, per germline. CDR3 size: 12 residues. The germline V and J ends were trimmed by 7 bases and 1 base, with 11 bases remaining between them. Here the CDR3 reads CSALTASYEQYF. CDR3 DNA: TGCAGCGCTCTGACAGCGTCCTACGAGCAGTACTTC.

The rearrangement links TRBV6-2 or TRBV6-3 to TRBJ1-1; D perhaps matches TRBD1 (5 bases). CDR1 MNHEY and CDR2 SVGEGT come from the germline V gene. Trimming took 7 bases from V and 1 from J, leaving 16 bases between them. CDR3 length: 15 amino acids. The CDR3 spells CASTNPRGANTEAFF. The DNA of the CDR3 is TGTGCCAGCACCAATCCCCGAGGGGCGAACACTGAAGCTTTCTTT.

The rearrangement joins TRBV12-3 or TRBV12-4 to TRBJ2-7, with a possible D match to TRBD1 (6 bases). The CDR3 consists of 16 residues. Trimming took off 3 bases at V and 0 bases at J, with 15 bases between the two ends. The CDR3: CASSFRGSAHSYEQYF. In DNA, the CDR3 is TGTGCCAGCAGTTTCAGGGGAAGCGCACACTCCTACGAGCAGTACTTC.